This T cell receptor (beta chain) was observed in a study of blood T cell repertoires in COVID-19. Background on the study: PBMCs, B-cell-depleted T cells, or T cells were the source of the cDNA or gDNA that made up the material.

Sequencing used immunoSEQ multiplex PCR; TCRdb keeps in-frame clones, though not all of them. There are around 90,000 clones in the sample; roughly 90% occur only once, and about 15% lies in the top ten. Trimming took 5 bases from V and 5 from J; bases not matched to a gene: 9. CDR1 and CDR2 (germline): MNHEY, SVGAGI. This CDR3 is 15 amino acids long. Sequenced sample: peripheral blood. This TCR came from a male donor with acute or convalescent COVID-19. The chain employs TRBV6-5 and TRBJ2-7; TRBD1 agrees at 10 bases. In DNA form, the CDR3 reads TGTGCCAGCAGTCCCACGACAGGGGGCGTCGACGAGCAGTACTTC. Amino acid sequence: CASSPTTGGVDEQYF.